Shown below are 21 T cell receptor beta chains from a single sample sequenced in a study of long-term antiretroviral therapy in people with HIV. Version v3.0 of the immunoSEQ assay ran at survey level. TCRdb's copy holds only in-frame clones and misses some; the assay was immunoSEQ multiplex PCR. The sample contains around 13,000 clones, approximately 90% of which appear only once. The input for sequencing was unsorted PBMCs, taken 2.1 years after starting antiretroviral therapy. The receptors shown here come from a woman aged 40 to 50 with HIV.

This chain links TRBV5-1 with TRBJ2-2; D is possibly TRBD1 (6 bases). CDR3 size: 15 residues. V was clipped by 1 base and J by 3 bases, with 10 bases between them. The V gene's germline CDR1 is SGHRS and CDR2 YFSETQ. CDR3: CASSLQGTDTGELFF. The DNA of the CDR3 is TGCGCCAGCAGCTTGCAGGGGACGGACACCGGGGAGCTGTTTTTT.

The chain has TRBV7-2 and TRBJ1-3; D remains ambiguous. CDR3 length equals 16 residues. V lost 0 bases, J lost 0 bases, and 9 bases lay in between. The germline gives CDR1 SGHTA, CDR2 FQGNSA. CDR3 DNA: TGTGCCAGCAGCTTAGCGTCCCCAAGCTCTGGAAACACCATATATTTT. This codes for CASSLASPSSGNTIYF.

Concerning this clone itself: The sample has other DNA sequences that encode this CDR3 too. J is TRBJ2-1 and V is TRBV2; TRBD2 matches at 9 bases. V trimming: 1 base; J trimming: 3 bases; junction bases outside the gene matches: 4. The CDR3 spans 16 residues. Per germline, CDR1 SNHLY and CDR2 FYNNEI. The CDR3 coding sequence is TGTGCCAGCAGTGAAGTGAGACTAGCGGTCTACAATGAGCAGTTCTTC. It specifies CASSEVRLAVYNEQFF.

Here the CDR3 reads CASGLDGGGNQPQHF. CDR3 DNA sequence: TGTGCTAGTGGTTTAGATGGGGGAGGCAATCAGCCCCAGCATTTT. The chain carries TRBV12-5 and TRBJ1-5; maybe TRBD1 (5 bases). The CDR3 loop spans 15 amino acids. V lost 3 bases to trimming and J lost 2 bases, with 11 bases between them. Germline-derived CDR1 and CDR2 are LGHNT and FRNRAP.

The CDR3 sequence is CASSTLDTQYF. The CDR3 DNA reads as TGTGCCAGCAGTACCTTAGATACGCAGTATTTT. This sequence joins TRBV2 and TRBJ2-3; D remains unclear. CDR1 and CDR2 from the germline V gene are SNHLY and FYNNEI. The CDR3 totals 11 residues. V lost 5 bases and J lost 5, with 5 bases in between.

The chain links TRBV6-4 to TRBJ1-2, with D uncertain. CDR3 size: 14 residues. V shed 6 bases and J shed 5 bases, with 16 bases lying between them. Germline values: CDR1 MRHNA, CDR2 SNTAGT. The chain's CDR3 is CASSHSTDRYGYTF. For the CDR3, the DNA is TGTGCCAGCAGCCATTCAACAGATAGATATGGCTACACCTTC.

This chain joins TRBV5-4 and TRBJ1-4, with D possibly matching TRBD1 (6 bases). Germline lookup yields CDR1 SGHNT and CDR2 YYREEE (reference sequence). There are 14 residues in the CDR3. V dropped 4 bases and J dropped 7 bases, with 14 bases sitting between them. CDR3 protein: CASSPTGGGEKLFF. The CDR3 bases are TGTGCCAGCAGCCCGACAGGAGGGGGTGAAAAACTGTTTTTT.

The rearrangement links TRBV30 to TRBJ2-3; D may correspond to TRBD1 or TRBD2 (5 bases each). Germline CDR1 and CDR2: GTSNPN and SVGIG (reference sequence). The V and J ends lost 6 bases and 7 bases respectively, with 17 bases between them. CDR3 length equals 13 residues. The chain's CDR3 is CACEQGRRNTQYF. The CDR3 region has the DNA TGTGCCTGCGAGCAGGGACGGCGGAATACGCAGTATTTT.

The chain uses TRBV5-1 and TRBJ2-3; D remains ambiguous. The germline V and J ends were trimmed by 0 bases and 2 bases, with 10 bases remaining between them. The CDR3 consists of 15 residues. Germline V gene sequence: CDR1 SGHRS, CDR2 YFSETQ. CDR3 loop: CASSLGGPYTDTQYF. The CDR3 nucleotides are TGCGCCAGCAGCTTGGGAGGTCCGTACACAGATACGCAGTATTTT.

The chain joins TRBV7-2 to TRBJ2-4, with a tentative D call TRBD1 (6 bases). Germline values: CDR1 SGHTA, CDR2 FQGNSA. The V end was cut by 5 bases, the J end by 0 bases, with 17 bases between. CDR3 length equals 17 residues. CDR3 loop: CASSPSSQGLAKNIQYF. In DNA form, the CDR3 reads TGTGCCAGCAGCCCCTCCTCACAGGGCTTAGCCAAAAACATTCAGTACTTC. Complete variable domain (other parts from reference TRBV7-2 and TRBJ2-4): GAGVSQSPSNKVTEKGKDVELRCDPISGHTALYWYRQSLGQGLEFLIYFQGNSAPDKSGLPSDRFSAERTGGSVSTLTIQRTQQEDSAVYLCASSPSSQGLAKNIQYFGAGTRLSVL.

The CDR3 DNA reads as TGTGCCAGCTCACCACGGTCCAGCATCGACTATGGCTACACCTTC. Translation gives CASSPRSSIDYGYTF. The chain recombines TRBV18 with TRBJ1-2; D is unclear. CDR1 and CDR2 from the germline V gene are KGHSH and LQKENI. V gave up 1 base and J gave up 3 bases, with 12 bases separating them. There are 15 residues in the CDR3.

The chain is built from TRBV29-1 and TRBJ2-5; 9 bases fit TRBD1. CDR3 length: 14 residues. Germline values: CDR1 SQVTM, CDR2 ANQGSEA. Trimming removed 6 bases from V and 4 bases from J; junction bases left unmatched: 9. The CDR3 sequence is CSVGTGYSGETQYF. The CDR3 nucleotides read TGCAGCGTAGGGACAGGGTATTCTGGAGAGACCCAGTACTTC.

This clone occurred a few times. V gene TRBV11-3 combines with J gene TRBJ2-1, with D perhaps matching TRBD1 (6 bases). CDR3 length equals 15 residues. Germline loops: CDR1 SGHNT, CDR2 YENEEA. V was shortened by 4 bases and J by 2 bases, with 12 bases between the two germline ends. The DNA of the CDR3 is TGTGCCAGCAGCTCGGCAGGGGCTCCCTACAATGAGCAGTTCTTC. Its translation is CASSSAGAPYNEQFF.

The chain uses TRBV5-1 and TRBJ2-3; weak D call: TRBD2 (7 bases). The CDR3 totals 14 residues. Germline V gene lookup returns CDR1 SGHRS and CDR2 YFSETQ. The V end lost 5 bases, the J end lost 2 bases, and 12 bases lay between the germline ends. The CDR3 here is CASSRGGVTDTQYF. CDR3 coding DNA: TGCGCCAGCAGTAGGGGGGGCGTCACAGATACGCAGTATTTT.

The chain is built from TRBV27 and TRBJ2-3, with D possibly being TRBD2 (7 bases). The V end was cut by 0 bases, the J end by 3 bases, with 16 bases between. This CDR3 contains 17 residues. The V gene's germline CDR1 is MNHEY and CDR2 SMNVEV (reference sequence). CDR3 coding DNA: TGTGCCAGCAGTTTATCGAGGGGGGGCCTCAGTACAGATACGCAGTATTTT. It encodes CASSLSRGGLSTDTQYF.

The chain combines TRBV7-2 with TRBJ2-7; D not certain. V lost 5 bases, J lost 2 bases, and 10 bases lay in between. The germline V gene has CDR1 SGHTA and CDR2 FQGNSA. The CDR3 is 13 residues long. The CDR3 spells CASSRARTYEQYF. In DNA form, the CDR3 reads TGTGCCAGCAGCCGAGCGAGAACCTACGAGCAGTACTTC.

The chain uses TRBV6-6 and TRBJ1-1; no firm D call. The V and J ends lost 2 bases and 6 bases respectively, with 7 bases between them. The CDR3 totals 12 residues. Germline V gene lookup returns CDR1 MNHNY and CDR2 SVGAGI (reference sequence). Here the CDR3 reads CASSYLGSEAFF. CDR3 nucleotide sequence: TGTGCCAGCAGTTACCTCGGTTCTGAAGCTTTCTTT.

The chain joins TRBV4-2 to TRBJ1-2; 10 nucleotides align to TRBD1. J was trimmed by 8 bases and V by 5 bases; bases with no gene match: 11. The germline gives CDR1 LGHNA, CDR2 YNFKEQ. The CDR3 extends over 15 amino acids. CDR3 loop: CASSLTRQGADGYTF. CDR3 nucleotide sequence: TGTGCCAGCAGCTTGACCCGACAGGGGGCCGACGGCTACACCTTC.

V is TRBV6-5 and J is TRBJ1-1; 7 bases are shared with TRBD1. This CDR3 has 12 residues. The trim removed 4 bases at V and 8 bases at J, leaving 4 bases unmatched. In germline, CDR1 is MNHEY, CDR2 SVGAGI. For the CDR3, the DNA is TGTGCCAGCAGTTCTACAGGGGTGGAAGCTTTCTTT. Protein: CASSSTGVEAFF.

This rearrangement joins TRBV5-1 to TRBJ1-4; D not certain. Germline V lookup: CDR1 SGHRS, CDR2 YFSETQ. The CDR3 has 14 amino acids. Trimming took off 1 base at V and 8 bases at J, with 12 bases between the two ends. The CDR3 is CASSLFTLGEKLFF. Here the CDR3 DNA reads TGCGCCAGCAGCTTGTTCACTTTGGGCGAAAAACTGTTTTTT.

The rearrangement links TRBV5-3 to TRBJ2-5, with a possible D match to TRBD2 (6 bases). TRBV5-3 has ORF status, its function being uncertain. V was trimmed by 5 bases and J by 4 bases, leaving 18 bases between them. This CDR3 spans 15 amino acids. CDR3 region: CARRFHGTQTETQYF. In nucleotides, the CDR3 is TGTGCCAGAAGGTTTCACGGGACTCAAACAGAGACCCAGTACTTC.